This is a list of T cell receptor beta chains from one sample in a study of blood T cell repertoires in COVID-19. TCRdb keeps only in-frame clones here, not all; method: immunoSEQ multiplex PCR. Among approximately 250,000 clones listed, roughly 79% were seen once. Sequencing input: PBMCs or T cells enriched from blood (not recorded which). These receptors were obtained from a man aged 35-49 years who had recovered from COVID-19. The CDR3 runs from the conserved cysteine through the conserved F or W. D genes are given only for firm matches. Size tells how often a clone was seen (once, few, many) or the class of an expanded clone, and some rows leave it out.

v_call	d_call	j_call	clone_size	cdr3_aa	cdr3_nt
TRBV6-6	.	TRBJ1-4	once	CASSPRMTGALVEKLFF	TGTGCCAGCAGTCCCCGGATGACAGGTGCTTTGGTTGAAAAACTGTTTTTT
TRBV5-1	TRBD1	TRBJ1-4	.	CASSSGQARNEKLFF	TGCGCCAGCAGCTCAGGACAGGCGAGGAATGAAAAACTGTTTTTT
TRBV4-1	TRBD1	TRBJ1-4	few	CASSLQGGMVKLFF	TGCGCCAGCAGCCTACAGGGGGGGATGGTAAAACTGTTTTTT
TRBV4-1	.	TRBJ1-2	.	CASSRQPRNGYTF	TGCGCCAGCAGCCGACAGCCTAGAAATGGCTACACCTTC
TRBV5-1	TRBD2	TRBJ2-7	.	CASSLSTSGGPIIHEQYF	TGCGCCAGCAGCTTAAGTACTAGCGGGGGGCCGATTATCCACGAGCAGTACTTC
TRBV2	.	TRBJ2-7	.	CATALVNEQYF	TGTGCCACCGCGTTGGTCAACGAGCAGTACTTC
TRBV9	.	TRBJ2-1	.	CASSAAGAEGNEQFF	TGTGCCAGCAGCGCAGCTGGGGCGGAGGGCAATGAGCAGTTCTTC
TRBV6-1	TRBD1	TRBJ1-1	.	CASSGGGALRATEAFF	TGTGCCAGCAGTGGAGGGGGCGCTTTGAGGGCCACTGAAGCTTTCTTT
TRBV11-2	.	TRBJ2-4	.	CASSQPEGVPDIQYF	TGTGCCAGCAGCCAACCCGAGGGGGTTCCAGACATTCAGTACTTC
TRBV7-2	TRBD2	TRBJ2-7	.	CASTYLGLAGEQYF	TGTGCCAGCACCTACCTCGGACTAGCGGGGGAGCAGTACTTC
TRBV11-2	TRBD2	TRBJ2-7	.	CASSLGTSEQYF	TGTGCCAGCAGCTTAGGGACTAGCGAGCAGTACTTC
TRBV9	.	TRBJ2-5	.	CASSVAGGFQETQYF	TGTGCCAGCAGCGTCGCAGGGGGGTTCCAAGAGACCCAGTACTTC
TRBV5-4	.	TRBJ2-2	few	CASATGVGTGELFF	TGTGCCAGCGCGACTGGAGTTGGGACCGGGGAGCTGTTTTTT
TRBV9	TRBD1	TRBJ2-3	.	CASSVVSGGATDTQYF	TGTGCCAGCAGCGTAGTTTCAGGGGGAGCCACAGATACGCAGTATTTT
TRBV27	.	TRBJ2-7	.	CASKAKPGRAYEQYF	TGTGCCAGCAAAGCCAAGCCCGGGAGAGCCTACGAGCAGTACTTC
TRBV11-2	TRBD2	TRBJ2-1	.	CASSLDTGGLGQFF	TGTGCCAGCAGCTTAGATACGGGGGGGCTTGGGCAGTTCTTC
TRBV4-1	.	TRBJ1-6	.	CASSQGDQGRYNSPLHF	TGCGCCAGCAGCCAAGGGGATCAGGGGAGATATAATTCACCCCTCCACTTT
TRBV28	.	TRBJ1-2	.	CASSFGTGFYGYTF	TGTGCCAGCAGTTTCGGTACAGGCTTCTATGGCTACACCTTC
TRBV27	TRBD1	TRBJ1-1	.	CASRALTGVNTEAFF	TGTGCCAGCAGGGCCCTAACAGGGGTGAACACTGAAGCTTTCTTT
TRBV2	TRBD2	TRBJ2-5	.	CASKSGGQETQYF	TGTGCCAGCAAAAGCGGGGGACAAGAGACCCAGTACTTC
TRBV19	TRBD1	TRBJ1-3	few	CATADRGAGNTIYF	TGTGCCACCGCGGACAGGGGAGCTGGAAACACCATATATTTT
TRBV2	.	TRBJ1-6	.	CASSETLGEYSPLHF	TGTGCCAGCAGTGAGACTCTCGGGGAGTATTCACCCCTCCACTTT
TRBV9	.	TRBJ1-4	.	CASSHGPGVREKLFF	TGTGCCAGCAGCCACGGGCCGGGGGTCAGGGAAAAACTGTTTTTT
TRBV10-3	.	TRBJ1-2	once	CAISDLSAINYGYTF	TGTGCCATCAGTGATTTGTCAGCGATTAACTATGGCTACACCTTC
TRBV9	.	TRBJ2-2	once	CASSVTWTGELFF	TGTGCCAGCAGCGTCACTTGGACCGGGGAGCTGTTTTTT
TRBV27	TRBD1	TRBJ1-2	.	CASSLSPTGGGGYTF	TGTGCCAGCAGTTTATCCCCGACAGGGGGCGGCGGCTACACCTTC
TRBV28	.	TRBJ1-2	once	CASSLYGNGYTF	TGTGCCAGCAGCCTTTACGGGAATGGCTACACCTTC
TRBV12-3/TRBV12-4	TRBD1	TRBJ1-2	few	CASSTGGGYTF	TGTGCCAGCAGTACAGGGGGAGGCTACACCTTC
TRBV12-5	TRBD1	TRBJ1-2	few	CASGSGTGMIYGYTF	TGTGCTAGTGGTTCCGGGACAGGGATGATTTATGGCTACACCTTC
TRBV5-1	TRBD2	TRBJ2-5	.	CASSITSAQETQYF	TGCGCCAGCAGCATCACTAGCGCTCAAGAGACCCAGTACTTC
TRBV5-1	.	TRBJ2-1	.	CASSLDIYNEQFF	TGCGCCAGCAGCTTGGACATTTACAATGAGCAGTTCTTC
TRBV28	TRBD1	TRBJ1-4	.	CASSSRQGWGEKLFF	TGTGCCAGCAGTTCCCGACAGGGGTGGGGCGAAAAACTGTTTTTT
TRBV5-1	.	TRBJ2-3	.	CASSPETSRADTQYF	TGCGCCAGCAGCCCTGAAACTAGCCGGGCAGATACGCAGTATTTT
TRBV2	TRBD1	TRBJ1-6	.	CASSEGGQGNSPLHF	TGTGCCAGCAGTGAGGGGGGACAGGGGAATTCACCCCTCCACTTT
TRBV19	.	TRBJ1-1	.	CASSTRFEAFF	TGTGCCAGTAGTACGAGGTTTGAAGCTTTCTTT
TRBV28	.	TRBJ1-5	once	CASSSRRANQPQHF	TGTGCCAGCAGTTCCAGGAGGGCAAATCAGCCCCAGCATTTT
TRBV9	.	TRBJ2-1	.	CASSVDGEIYNEQFF	TGTGCCAGCAGCGTAGACGGGGAAATTTACAATGAGCAGTTCTTC
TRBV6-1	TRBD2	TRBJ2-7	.	CASSEGRLTAGGGEQYF	TGTGCCAGCAGTGAAGGACGACTTACCGCGGGAGGCGGCGAGCAGTACTTC
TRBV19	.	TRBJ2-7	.	CASSKQATSYEQYF	TGTGCCAGTAGTAAACAGGCTACGTCCTACGAGCAGTACTTC
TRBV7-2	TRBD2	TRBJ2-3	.	CASSGHGTSGLYTQYF	TGTGCCAGCAGCGGTCACGGGACTAGCGGACTTTATACGCAGTATTTT
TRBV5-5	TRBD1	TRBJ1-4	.	CASSLGDSATNEKLFF	TGTGCCAGCAGCTTGGGGGACAGCGCAACTAATGAAAAACTGTTTTTT
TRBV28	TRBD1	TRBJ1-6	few	CASRTGTGVLAPLHF	TGTGCCAGCAGAACCGGGACAGGGGTTCTGGCACCCCTCCACTTT